The 14 T cell receptor beta chains below all came from one sample that was sequenced in a study of T cell clones after liver transplantation. The method was immunoSEQ multiplex PCR; TCRdb's version includes in-frame clones alone and lacks a portion of them. The top ten hold 22% of the sample, which has 9,000 to 10,000 clones, over 60% seen once. Sample: CD8+ T cells from blood, taken at the roughly 16-month timepoint. These receptors were taken from a human patient who received a liver transplant. The graft donor may have contributed some T cells.

The rearrangement links TRBV30 to TRBJ2-7; D may be TRBD2 (6 bases). Germline CDR1 GTSNPN, CDR2 SVGIG (reference sequence). The CDR3 has 13 residues. The V end was cut by 4 bases, the J end by 2 bases, with 12 bases between. The CDR3 protein is CAWTGGATYEQYF. Here the CDR3 DNA reads TGTGCCTGGACGGGCGGGGCTACCTACGAGCAGTACTTC.

The rearrangement uses TRBV30 and TRBJ1-4; tentatively, D is TRBD1 (5 bases). The CDR3 loop spans 13 amino acids. V was trimmed by 8 bases and J by 5 bases, leaving 15 bases between them. The germline V gene has CDR1 GTSNPN and CDR2 SVGIG (reference sequence). CDR3 sequence (DNA): TGTGCCGGCCAGGGTGGTGTCAATGAAAAACTGTTTTTT. Translated: CAGQGGVNEKLFF.

The rearrangement links TRBV27 to TRBJ1-1, with D perhaps TRBD1 (5 bases). The CDR3 has 13 amino acids. CDR1 MNHEY and CDR2 SMNVEV come from the germline V gene (reference sequence). V gave up 1 base and J gave up 5 bases, with 8 bases separating them. This chain's CDR3 is CASSLYGATEAFF. Here the CDR3 DNA reads TGTGCCAGCAGTTTATACGGGGCGACTGAAGCTTTCTTT.

V and J are TRBV29-1 and TRBJ1-1; TRBD1 might be the D (5 bases). The germline V and J ends were trimmed by 3 bases and 6 bases, with 14 bases remaining between them. There are 13 residues in the CDR3. Germline-derived CDR1 and CDR2 are SQVTM and ANQGSEA. CDR3 protein: CSVDEGLGAEAFF. The DNA of the CDR3 is TGCAGCGTTGACGAGGGGTTAGGAGCTGAAGCTTTCTTT.

The chain joins TRBV28 to TRBJ1-5, with 9 positions matching TRBD1. The CDR3 is 14 amino acids. The V gene's germline CDR1 is MDHEN and CDR2 SYDVKM. V gave up 5 bases and J gave up 7 bases; unmatched junction bases: 6. In DNA, the CDR3 is TGTGCCAGCAGTCCAGGGACAGGGAAACAGCCCCAGCATTTT. As protein: CASSPGTGKQPQHF.

The sample holds a few counts of this clone. The chain carries TRBV27 and TRBJ2-3, with TRBD2 matching over 12 bases. V lost 2 bases, J lost 6 bases, and 6 bases stayed unmatched. CDR3 size: 16 residues. The germline V gene has CDR1 MNHEY and CDR2 SMNVEV (reference sequence). CDR3 in amino acids: CASSLGLAGRGDTQYF. The CDR3 DNA reads TGTGCCAGCAGTTTAGGACTAGCGGGACGTGGGGATACGCAGTATTTT.

This chain uses TRBV2 with TRBJ2-5; unclear D gene. Germline-derived CDR1 and CDR2 are SNHLY and FYNNEI. The CDR3 has 14 amino acids. V gave up 4 bases and J gave up 2 bases, with 11 bases separating them. CDR3 sequence reads: CASSVPSSQETQYF. The CDR3 DNA is TGTGCCAGCAGTGTCCCCTCCTCGCAAGAGACCCAGTACTTC.

The chain recombines TRBV27 with TRBJ1-1; 7 bases are shared with TRBD1. The CDR3 sequence is 14 residues long. Germline V gene sequence: CDR1 MNHEY, CDR2 SMNVEV (reference sequence). With V trimmed by 8 bases and J by 3 bases, 9 bases remained unmatched. The CDR3 sequence is CASGVTGVDTEAFF. In nucleotides, the CDR3 is TGTGCCAGCGGCGTTACAGGGGTTGACACTGAAGCTTTCTTT.

CDR3 sequence: CASSIKLAYEQYV. CDR3 DNA sequence: TGTGCCAGTAGTATTAAATTGGCCTACGAGCAGTACGTC. The rearrangement joins TRBV19 to TRBJ2-7; D call uncertain. V gave up 3 bases and J gave up 2 bases, with 8 bases separating them. There are 13 residues in the CDR3. From germline, CDR1 is LNHDA and CDR2 SQIVND (reference sequence).

The V gene is TRBV28, the J gene TRBJ1-5; 9 nucleotides agree with TRBD1. Germline V CDR1 and CDR2: MDHEN, SYDVKM. V shed 8 bases, J shed 6 bases, and the junction held 5 bases outside the gene matches. This CDR3 has 13 residues. CDR3 protein: CASGQGFRQPQHF. The DNA of the CDR3 is TGTGCCAGCGGACAGGGGTTTCGTCAGCCCCAGCATTTT.

This rearrangement joins TRBV6-5 to TRBJ1-5; the D gene is possibly TRBD1 (6 bases). The CDR3 has 13 amino acids. Germline CDR1 and CDR2: MNHEY and SVGAGI. The V gene lost 6 bases and the J gene lost 4 bases, with 10 bases spanning the gap. The CDR3 here is CASRLGGNQPQHF. The CDR3 DNA follows: TGTGCCAGCAGGCTAGGGGGAAATCAGCCCCAGCATTTT.

This clone is medium-sized. This rearrangement joins TRBV6-1 to TRBJ2-7, with D possibly being TRBD1 (6 bases). This CDR3 comprises 15 residues. V shed 1 base and J shed 1 base, with 11 bases lying between them. Germline lookup yields CDR1 MNHNS and CDR2 SASEGT. The CDR3 sequence: CASSEGWGQSYEQYF. CDR3 sequence (DNA): TGTGCCAGCAGTGAAGGCTGGGGGCAGTCCTACGAGCAGTACTTC.

This clone was seen a single time. The chain carries TRBV7-6 and TRBJ2-6; D is perhaps TRBD1 (6 bases). CDR1 is SGHVS and CDR2 is FNYEAQ in the germline V gene. The ends were cut back, 4 bases at V and 4 bases at J, with 17 bases in the middle. The CDR3 runs to 17 residues. The CDR3 here is CASSSNTGNTGANVLTF. The CDR3 coding sequence is TGTGCCAGCAGCTCAAATACAGGGAACACAGGGGCCAACGTCCTGACTTTC.

This clone was seen only a few times. The chain combines TRBV27 with TRBJ2-1; 11 positions agree with TRBD2. The CDR3 consists of 18 residues. The germline gives CDR1 MNHEY, CDR2 SMNVEV (reference sequence). Trimming cost V 7 bases and J 2 bases; bases outside gene matches: 13. CDR3 nucleotide sequence: TGTGCCAGCACCGGGACTAGCGGCCCTTTGAGAACCTACAATGAGCAGTTCTTC. Encoded protein: CASTGTSGPLRTYNEQFF.